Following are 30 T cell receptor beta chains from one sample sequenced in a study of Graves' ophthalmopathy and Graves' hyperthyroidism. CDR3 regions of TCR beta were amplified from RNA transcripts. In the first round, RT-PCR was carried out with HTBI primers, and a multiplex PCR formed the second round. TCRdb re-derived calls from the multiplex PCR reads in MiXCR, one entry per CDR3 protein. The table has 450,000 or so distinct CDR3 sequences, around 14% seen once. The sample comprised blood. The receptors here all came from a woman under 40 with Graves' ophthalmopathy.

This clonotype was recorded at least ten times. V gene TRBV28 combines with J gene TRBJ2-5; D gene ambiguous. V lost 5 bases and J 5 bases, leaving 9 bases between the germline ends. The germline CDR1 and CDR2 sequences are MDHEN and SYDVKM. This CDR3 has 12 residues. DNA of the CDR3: TGTGCCAGCAGTCCTCCCCGGGAGACCCAGTACTTC. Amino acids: CASSPPRETQYF. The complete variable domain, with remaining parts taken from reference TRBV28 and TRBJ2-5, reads DVKVTQSSRYLVKRTGEKVFLECVQDMDHENMFWYRQDPGLGLRLIYFSYDVKMKEKGDIPEGYSVSREKKERFSLILESASTNQTSMYLCASSPPRETQYFGPGTRLLVL.

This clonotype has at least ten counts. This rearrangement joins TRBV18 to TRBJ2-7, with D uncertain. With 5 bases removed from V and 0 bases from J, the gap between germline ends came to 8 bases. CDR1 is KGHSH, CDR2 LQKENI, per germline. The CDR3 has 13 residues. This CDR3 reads CASSIATSYEQYF. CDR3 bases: TGTGCCAGCTCAATCGCTACCTCCTACGAGCAGTACTTC. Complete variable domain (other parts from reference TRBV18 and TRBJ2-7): NAGVMQNPRHLVRRRGQEARLRCSPMKGHSHVYWYRQLPEEGLKFMVYLQKENIIDESGMPKERFSAEFPKEGPSILRIQQVVRGDSAAYFCASSIATSYEQYFGPGTRLTVT.

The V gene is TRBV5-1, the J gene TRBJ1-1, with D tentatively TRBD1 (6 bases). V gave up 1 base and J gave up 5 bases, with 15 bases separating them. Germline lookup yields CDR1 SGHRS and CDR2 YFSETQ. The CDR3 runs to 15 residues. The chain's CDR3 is CASSLSPGHRTEAFF. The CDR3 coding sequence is TGCGCCAGCAGCTTGTCGCCGGGACACAGGACTGAAGCTTTCTTT.

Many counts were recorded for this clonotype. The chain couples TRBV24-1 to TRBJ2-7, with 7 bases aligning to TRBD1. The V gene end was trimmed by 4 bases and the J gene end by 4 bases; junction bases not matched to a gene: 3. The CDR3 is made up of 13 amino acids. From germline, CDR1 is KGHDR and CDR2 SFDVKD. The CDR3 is CATSDGDRYEQYF. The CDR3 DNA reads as TGTGCCACCAGTGACGGGGACAGATACGAGCAGTACTTC.

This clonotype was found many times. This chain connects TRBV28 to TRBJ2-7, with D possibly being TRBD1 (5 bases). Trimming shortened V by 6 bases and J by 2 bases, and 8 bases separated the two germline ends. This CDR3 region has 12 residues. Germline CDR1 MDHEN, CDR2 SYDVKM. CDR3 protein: CASSPTAYEQYF. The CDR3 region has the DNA TGTGCCAGCAGCCCGACAGCCTACGAGCAGTACTTC.

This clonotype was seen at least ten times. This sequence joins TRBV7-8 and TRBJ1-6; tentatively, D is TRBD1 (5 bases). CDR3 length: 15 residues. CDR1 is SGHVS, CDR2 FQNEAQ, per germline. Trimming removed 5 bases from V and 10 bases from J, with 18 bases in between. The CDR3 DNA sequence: TGTGCCAGCAGCCTGGAATCGGGACTAAGCTCACCCCTCCACTTT. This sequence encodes CASSLESGLSSPLHF.

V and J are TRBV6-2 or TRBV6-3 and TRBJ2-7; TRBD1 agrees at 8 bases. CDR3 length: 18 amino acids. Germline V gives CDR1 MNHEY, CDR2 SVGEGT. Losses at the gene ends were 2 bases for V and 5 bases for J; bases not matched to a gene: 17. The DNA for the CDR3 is TGTGCCAGCAGTTACCTCCCCCCCGGGGGCAGGGGGCCCGACGAGCAGTACTTC. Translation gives CASSYLPPGGRGPDEQYF.

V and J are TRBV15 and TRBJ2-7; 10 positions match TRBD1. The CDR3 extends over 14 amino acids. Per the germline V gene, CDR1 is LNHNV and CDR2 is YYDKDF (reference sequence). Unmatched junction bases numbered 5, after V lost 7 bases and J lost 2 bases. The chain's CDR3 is CATKPGTGAYEQYF. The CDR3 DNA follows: TGTGCCACCAAACCCGGGACAGGGGCCTACGAGCAGTACTTC.

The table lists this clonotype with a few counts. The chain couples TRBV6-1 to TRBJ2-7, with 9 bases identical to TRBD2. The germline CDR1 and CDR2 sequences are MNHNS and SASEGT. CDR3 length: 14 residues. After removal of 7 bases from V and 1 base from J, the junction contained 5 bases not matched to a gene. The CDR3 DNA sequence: TGTGCCAGCACCCCGGGACTAGCATCCTACGAGCAGTACTTC. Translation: CASTPGLASYEQYF.

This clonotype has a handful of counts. The CDR3: CASGTDRSAKNIQYF. The CDR3 DNA follows: TGTGCTAGTGGGACGGACAGGTCGGCCAAAAACATTCAGTACTTC. The chain carries TRBV12-5 and TRBJ2-4; 7 bases fit TRBD1. V was clipped by 6 bases and J by 1 base; unmatched bases: 6. Germline V gene data show CDR1 as LGHNT and CDR2 as FRNRAP. The CDR3 is 15 amino acids.

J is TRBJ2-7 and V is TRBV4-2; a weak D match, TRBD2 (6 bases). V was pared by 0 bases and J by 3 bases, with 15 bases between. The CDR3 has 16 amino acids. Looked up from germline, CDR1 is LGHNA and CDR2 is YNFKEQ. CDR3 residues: CASSQDRGSGHYEQYF. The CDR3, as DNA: TGTGCCAGCAGCCAAGATCGGGGTAGCGGCCACTACGAGCAGTACTTC.

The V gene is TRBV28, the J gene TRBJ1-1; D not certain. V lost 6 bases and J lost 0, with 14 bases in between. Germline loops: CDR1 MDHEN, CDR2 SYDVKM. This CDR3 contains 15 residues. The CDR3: CASSPIKTLNTEAFF. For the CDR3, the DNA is TGTGCCAGCAGCCCGATTAAGACACTGAACACTGAAGCTTTCTTT.

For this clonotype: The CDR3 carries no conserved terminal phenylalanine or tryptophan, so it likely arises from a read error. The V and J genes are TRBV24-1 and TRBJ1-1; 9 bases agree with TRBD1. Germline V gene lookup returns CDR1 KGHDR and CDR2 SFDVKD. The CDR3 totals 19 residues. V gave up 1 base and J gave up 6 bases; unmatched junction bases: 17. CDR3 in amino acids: CATSDLIPPTGTGLSEAFL. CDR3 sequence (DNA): TGTGCCACCAGTGATTTAATCCCCCCTACCGGGACAGGGCTCTCTGAAGCTTTCTTG.

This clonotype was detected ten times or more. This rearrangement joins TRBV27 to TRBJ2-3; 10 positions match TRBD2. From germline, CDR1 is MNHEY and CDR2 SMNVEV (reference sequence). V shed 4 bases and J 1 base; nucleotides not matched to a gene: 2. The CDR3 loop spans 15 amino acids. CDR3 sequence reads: CASSWGTSGTDTQYF. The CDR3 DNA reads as TGTGCCAGCAGTTGGGGGACTAGCGGCACAGATACGCAGTATTTT.

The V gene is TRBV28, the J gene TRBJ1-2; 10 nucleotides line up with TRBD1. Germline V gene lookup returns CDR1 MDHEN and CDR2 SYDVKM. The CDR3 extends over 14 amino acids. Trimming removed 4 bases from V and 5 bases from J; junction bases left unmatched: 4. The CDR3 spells CASSSRTGGYGYTF. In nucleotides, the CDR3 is TGTGCCAGCAGTTCAAGGACAGGGGGATATGGCTACACCTTC.

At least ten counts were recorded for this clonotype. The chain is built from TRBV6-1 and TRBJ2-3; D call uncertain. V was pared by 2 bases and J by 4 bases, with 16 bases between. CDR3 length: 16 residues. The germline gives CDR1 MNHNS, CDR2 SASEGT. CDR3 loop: CASSELLRHGADTQYF. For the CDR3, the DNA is TGTGCCAGCAGTGAACTTCTCCGCCACGGTGCAGATACGCAGTATTTT.

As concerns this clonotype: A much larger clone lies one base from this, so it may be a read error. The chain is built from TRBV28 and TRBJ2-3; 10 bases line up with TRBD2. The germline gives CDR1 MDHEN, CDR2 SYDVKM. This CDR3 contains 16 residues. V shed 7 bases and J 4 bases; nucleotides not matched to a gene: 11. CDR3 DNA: TGTGCCAGCAAGGGGTTTAAGCGGGGGGGCGCAGATACGCAGTATTTT. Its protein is CASKGFKRGGADTQYF. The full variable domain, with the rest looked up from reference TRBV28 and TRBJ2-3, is DVKVTQSSRYLVKRTGEKVFLECVQDMDHENMFWYRQDPGLGLRLIYFSYDVKMKEKGDIPEGYSVSREKKERFSLILESASTNQTSMYLCASKGFKRGGADTQYFGPGTRLTVL.

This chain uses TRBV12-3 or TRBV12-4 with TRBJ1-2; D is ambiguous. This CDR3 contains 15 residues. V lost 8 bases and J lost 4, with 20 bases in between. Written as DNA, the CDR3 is TGTGCCAGCGGCTTGGGGTCCGGGCTGGGCTATGGCTACACCTTC. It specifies CASGLGSGLGYGYTF.

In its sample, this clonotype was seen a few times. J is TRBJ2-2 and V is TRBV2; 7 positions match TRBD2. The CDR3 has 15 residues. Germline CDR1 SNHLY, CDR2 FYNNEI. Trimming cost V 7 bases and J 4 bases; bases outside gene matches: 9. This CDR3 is CASTLADGGTGELFF. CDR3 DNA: TGTGCCAGCACTCTAGCGGATGGGGGCACCGGGGAGCTGTTTTTT.

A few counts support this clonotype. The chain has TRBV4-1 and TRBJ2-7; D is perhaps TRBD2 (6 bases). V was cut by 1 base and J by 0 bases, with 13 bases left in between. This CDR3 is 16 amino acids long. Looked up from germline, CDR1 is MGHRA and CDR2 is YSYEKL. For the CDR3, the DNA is TGCGCCAGCAGCCAAGGCGGGACGGGGTTCTCCTACGAGCAGTACTTC. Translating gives CASSQGGTGFSYEQYF.

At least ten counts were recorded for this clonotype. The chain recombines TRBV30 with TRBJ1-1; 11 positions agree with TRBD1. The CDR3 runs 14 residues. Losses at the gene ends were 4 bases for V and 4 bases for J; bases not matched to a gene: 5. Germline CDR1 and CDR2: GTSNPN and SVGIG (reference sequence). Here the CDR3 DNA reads TGTGCCTGGACTAGGGACAGGGGGTTCACTGAAGCTTTCTTT. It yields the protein CAWTRDRGFTEAFF.

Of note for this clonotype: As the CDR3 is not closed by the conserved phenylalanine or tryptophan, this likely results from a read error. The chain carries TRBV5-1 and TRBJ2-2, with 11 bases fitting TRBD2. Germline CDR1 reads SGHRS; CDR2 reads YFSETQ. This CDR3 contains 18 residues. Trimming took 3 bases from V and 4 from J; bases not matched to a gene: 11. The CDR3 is CASSSGRGLAEITGELFV. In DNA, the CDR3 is TGCGCCAGCAGCTCGGGAAGGGGACTAGCGGAGATCACCGGGGAGCTGTTTGTT.

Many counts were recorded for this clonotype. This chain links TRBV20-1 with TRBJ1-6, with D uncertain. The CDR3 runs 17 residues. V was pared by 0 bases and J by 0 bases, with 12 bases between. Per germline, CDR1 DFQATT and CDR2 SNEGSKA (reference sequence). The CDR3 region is CSARDKSRSSYNSPLHF. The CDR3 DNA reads TGCAGTGCTAGAGATAAGAGCCGAAGCTCCTATAATTCACCCCTCCACTTT.

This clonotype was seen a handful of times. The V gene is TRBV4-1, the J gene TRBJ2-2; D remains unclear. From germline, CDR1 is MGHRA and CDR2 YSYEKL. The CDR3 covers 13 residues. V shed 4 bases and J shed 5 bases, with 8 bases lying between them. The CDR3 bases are TGCGCCAGCAGCCTAGGTGAGACCGGGGAGCTGTTTTTT. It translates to CASSLGETGELFF.

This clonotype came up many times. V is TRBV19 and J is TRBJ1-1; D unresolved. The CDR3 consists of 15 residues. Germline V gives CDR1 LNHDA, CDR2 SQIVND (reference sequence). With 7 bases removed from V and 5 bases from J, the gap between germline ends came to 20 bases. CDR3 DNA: TGTGCCAGTACCCCAAGGACTCCCAGTGGGACTGAAGCTTTCTTT. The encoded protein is CASTPRTPSGTEAFF. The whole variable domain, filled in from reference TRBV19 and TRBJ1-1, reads DGGITQSPKYLFRKEGQNVTLSCEQNLNHDAMYWYRQDPGQGLRLIYYSQIVNDFQKGDIAEGYSVSREKKESFPLTVTSAQKNPTAFYLCASTPRTPSGTEAFFGQGTRLTVV.

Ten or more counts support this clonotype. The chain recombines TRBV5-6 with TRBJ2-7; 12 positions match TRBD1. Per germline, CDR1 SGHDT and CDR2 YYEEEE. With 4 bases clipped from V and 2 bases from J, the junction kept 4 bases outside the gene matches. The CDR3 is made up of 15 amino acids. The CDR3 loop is CASSPRDRGPYEQYF. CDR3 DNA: TGTGCCAGCAGCCCCCGGGACAGGGGGCCCTACGAGCAGTACTTC.

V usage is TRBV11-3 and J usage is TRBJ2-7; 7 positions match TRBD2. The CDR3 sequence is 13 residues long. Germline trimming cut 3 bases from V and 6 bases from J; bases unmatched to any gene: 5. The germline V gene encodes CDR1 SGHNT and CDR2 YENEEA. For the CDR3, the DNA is TGTGCCAGCAGCTTGAGGAGCGGGATCGAGCAGTACTTC. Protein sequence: CASSLRSGIEQYF.

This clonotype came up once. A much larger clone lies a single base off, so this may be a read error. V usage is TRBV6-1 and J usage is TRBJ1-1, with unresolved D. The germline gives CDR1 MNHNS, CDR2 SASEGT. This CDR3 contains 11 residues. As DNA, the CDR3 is TGTGCCAGCTCCGGAGCAACTGAAGCTTGCTTT. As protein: CASSGATEACF.

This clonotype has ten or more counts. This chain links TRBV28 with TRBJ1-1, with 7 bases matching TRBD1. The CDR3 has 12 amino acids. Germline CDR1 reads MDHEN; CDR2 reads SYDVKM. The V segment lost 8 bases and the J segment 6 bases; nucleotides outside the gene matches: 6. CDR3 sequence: CASQRQGSEAFF. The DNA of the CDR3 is TGTGCCAGCCAAAGACAGGGCTCTGAAGCTTTCTTT.

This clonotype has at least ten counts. The DNA of the CDR3 is TGTGCCATCAGTGACTCGGACGGAAAAGAGACCCAGTACTTC. Amino acid sequence: CAISDSDGKETQYF. The rearrangement uses TRBV10-3 and TRBJ2-5; unclear D gene. The germline CDR1 and CDR2 sequences are ENHRY and SYGVKD. The CDR3 has 14 amino acids. V dropped 3 bases and J dropped 3 bases, with 11 bases sitting between them.